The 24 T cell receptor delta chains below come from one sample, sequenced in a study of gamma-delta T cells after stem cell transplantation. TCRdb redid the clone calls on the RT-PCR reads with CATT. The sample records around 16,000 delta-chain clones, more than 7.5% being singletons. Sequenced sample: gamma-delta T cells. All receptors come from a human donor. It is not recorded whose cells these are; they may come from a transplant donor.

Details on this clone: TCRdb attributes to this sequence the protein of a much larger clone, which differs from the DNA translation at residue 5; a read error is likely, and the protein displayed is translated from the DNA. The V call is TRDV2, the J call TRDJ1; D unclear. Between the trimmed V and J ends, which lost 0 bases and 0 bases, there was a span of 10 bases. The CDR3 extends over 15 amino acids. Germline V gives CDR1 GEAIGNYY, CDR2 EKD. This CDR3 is CACDTVLTDTDKLIF. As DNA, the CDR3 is TGTGCCTGTGACACCGTACTGACAGACACCGATAAACTCATCTTT.

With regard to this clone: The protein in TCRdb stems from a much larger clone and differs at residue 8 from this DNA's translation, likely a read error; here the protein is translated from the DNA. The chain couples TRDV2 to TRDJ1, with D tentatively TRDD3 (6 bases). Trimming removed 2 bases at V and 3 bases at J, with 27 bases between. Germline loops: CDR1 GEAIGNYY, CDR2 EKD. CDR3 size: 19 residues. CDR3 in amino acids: CACDSVLEDTSSRADKLIF. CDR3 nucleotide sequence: TGTGCCTGTGACAGCGTACTGGAGGATACCTCCTCACGGGCCGATAAACTCATCTTT.

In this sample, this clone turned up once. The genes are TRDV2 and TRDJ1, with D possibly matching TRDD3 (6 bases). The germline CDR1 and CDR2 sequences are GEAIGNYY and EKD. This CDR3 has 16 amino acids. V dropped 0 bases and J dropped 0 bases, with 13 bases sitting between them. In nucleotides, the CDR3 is TGTGCCTGTGACACCGGACGGGGGAAGTACACCGATAAACTCATCTTT. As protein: CACDTGRGKYTDKLIF.

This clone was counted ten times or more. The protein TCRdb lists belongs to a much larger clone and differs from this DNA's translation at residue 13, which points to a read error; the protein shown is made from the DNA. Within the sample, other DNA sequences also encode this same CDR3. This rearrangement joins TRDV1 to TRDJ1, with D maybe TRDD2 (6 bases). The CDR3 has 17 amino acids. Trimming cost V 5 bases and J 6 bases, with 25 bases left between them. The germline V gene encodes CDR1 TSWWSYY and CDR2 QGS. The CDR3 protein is CALGKRITFRASYKLIF. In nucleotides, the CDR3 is TGTGCTCTTGGGAAACGAATCACATTTCGTGCTTCCTATAAACTCATCTTT.

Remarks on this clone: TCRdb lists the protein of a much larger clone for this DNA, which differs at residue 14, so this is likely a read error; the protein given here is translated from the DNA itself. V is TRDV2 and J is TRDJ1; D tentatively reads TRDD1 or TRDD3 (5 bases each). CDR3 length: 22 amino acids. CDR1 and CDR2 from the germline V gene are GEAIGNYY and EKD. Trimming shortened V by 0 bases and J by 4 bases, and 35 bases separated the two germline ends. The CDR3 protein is CACDTGNLTTSPGPTTSDKLIF. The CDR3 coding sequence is TGTGCCTGTGACACCGGAAATCTTACTACGTCTCCTGGGCCCACTACGAGCGATAAACTCATCTTT.

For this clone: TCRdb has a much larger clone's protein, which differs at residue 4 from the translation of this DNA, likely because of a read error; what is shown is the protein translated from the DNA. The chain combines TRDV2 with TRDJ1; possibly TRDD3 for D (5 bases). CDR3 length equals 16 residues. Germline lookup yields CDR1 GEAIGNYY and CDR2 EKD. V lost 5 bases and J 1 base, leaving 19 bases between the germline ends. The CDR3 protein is CACGGLGLASTDKLIF. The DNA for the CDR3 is TGTGCCTGTGGCGGGTTGGGATTGGCGAGCACCGATAAACTCATCTTT.

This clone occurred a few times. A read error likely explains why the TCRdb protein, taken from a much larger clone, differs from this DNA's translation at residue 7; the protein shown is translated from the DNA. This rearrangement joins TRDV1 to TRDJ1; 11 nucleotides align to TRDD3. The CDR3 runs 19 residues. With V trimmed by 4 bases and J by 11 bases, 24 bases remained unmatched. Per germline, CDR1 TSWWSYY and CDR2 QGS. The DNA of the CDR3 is TGTGCTCTTGGGGTCACCCCCTTCCTACTCGAACTGGGGGATATAGGTCTCATCTTT. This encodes CALGVTPFLLELGDIGLIF.

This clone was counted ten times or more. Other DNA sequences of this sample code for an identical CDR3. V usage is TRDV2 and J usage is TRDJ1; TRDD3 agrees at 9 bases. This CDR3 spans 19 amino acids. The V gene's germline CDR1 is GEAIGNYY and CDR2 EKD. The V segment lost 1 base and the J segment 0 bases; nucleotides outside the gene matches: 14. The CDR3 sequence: CACDTRTGGVPSYTDKLIF. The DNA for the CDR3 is TGTGCCTGTGACACAAGAACTGGGGGAGTTCCATCGTACACCGATAAACTCATCTTT.

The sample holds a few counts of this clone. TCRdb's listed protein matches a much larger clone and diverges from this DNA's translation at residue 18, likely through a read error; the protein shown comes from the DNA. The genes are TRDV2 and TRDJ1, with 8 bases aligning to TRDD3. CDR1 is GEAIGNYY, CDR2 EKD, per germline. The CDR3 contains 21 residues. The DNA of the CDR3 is TGTGCCTGTGACACCGTGCCTACGGGGAAAGTACTGGGGGTCCGGACCTATAACCTCATCTTT. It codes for CACDTVPTGKVLGVRTYNLIF.

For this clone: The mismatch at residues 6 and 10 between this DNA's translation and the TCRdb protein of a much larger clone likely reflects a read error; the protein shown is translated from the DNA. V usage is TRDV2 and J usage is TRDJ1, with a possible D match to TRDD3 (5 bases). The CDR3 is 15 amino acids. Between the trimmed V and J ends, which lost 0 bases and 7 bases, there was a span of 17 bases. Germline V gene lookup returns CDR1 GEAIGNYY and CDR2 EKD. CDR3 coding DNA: TGTGCCTGTGACACCGGGGAGGGATTAATCGGTAAACTCATCTTT. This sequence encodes CACDTGEGLIGKLIF.

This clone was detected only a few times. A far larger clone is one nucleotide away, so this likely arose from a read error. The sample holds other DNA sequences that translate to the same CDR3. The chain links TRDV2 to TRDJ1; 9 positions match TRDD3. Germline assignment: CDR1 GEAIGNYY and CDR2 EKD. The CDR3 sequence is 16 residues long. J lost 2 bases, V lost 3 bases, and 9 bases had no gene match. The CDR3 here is CACDALLGDATDKLIF. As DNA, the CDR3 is TGTGCCTGTGACGCTCTACTGGGGGACGCGACCGATAAACTCATCTTT.

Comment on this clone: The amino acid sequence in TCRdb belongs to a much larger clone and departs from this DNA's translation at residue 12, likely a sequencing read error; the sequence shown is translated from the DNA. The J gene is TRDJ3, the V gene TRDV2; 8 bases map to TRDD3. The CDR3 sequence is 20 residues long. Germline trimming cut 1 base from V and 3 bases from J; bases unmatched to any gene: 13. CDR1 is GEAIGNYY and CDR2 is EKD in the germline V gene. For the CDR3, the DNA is TGTGCCTGTGACACGCCTACTGGGGGCTCGAGCTTCTGGGACACCCGACAGATGTTTTTC. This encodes CACDTPTGGSSFWDTRQMFF.

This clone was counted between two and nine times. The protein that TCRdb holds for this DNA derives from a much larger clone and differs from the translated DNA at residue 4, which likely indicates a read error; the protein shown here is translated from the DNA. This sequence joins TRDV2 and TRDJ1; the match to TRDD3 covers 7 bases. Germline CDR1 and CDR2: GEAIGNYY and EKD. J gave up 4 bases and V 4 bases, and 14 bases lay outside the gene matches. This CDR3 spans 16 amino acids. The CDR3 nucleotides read TGTGCCTGTGAGACCGTAGGGGATAGTATGGGCGATAAACTCATCTTT. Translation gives CACETVGDSMGDKLIF.

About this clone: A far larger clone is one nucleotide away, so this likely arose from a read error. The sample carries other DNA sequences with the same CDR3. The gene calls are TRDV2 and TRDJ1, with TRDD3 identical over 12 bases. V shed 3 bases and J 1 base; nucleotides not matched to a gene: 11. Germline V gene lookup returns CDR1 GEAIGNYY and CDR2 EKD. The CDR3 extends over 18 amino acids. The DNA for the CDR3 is TGTGCCTGTGACTCATTGCTGGGGGATACGCGTGTCACCGATAAACTCATCTTT. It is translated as CACDSLLGDTRVTDKLIF.

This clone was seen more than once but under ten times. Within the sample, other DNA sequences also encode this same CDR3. CDR3 amino acids: CACDTVGDTGDKLIF. CDR3 sequence (DNA): TGTGCCTGTGACACCGTTGGGGATACGGGCGATAAACTCATCTTT. The chain is built from TRDV2 and TRDJ1; 9 bases are a match to TRDD3. The CDR3 contains 15 residues. After removal of 0 bases from V and 4 bases from J, the junction contained 5 bases not matched to a gene. Germline V gives CDR1 GEAIGNYY, CDR2 EKD.

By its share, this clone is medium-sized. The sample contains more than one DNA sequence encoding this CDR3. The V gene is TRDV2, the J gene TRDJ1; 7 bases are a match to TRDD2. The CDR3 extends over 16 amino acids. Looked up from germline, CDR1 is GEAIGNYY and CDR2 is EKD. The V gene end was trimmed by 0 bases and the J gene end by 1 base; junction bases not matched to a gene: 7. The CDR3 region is CACDTPSPSSTDKLIF. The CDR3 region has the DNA TGTGCCTGTGACACCCCTTCGCCTTCCTCCACCGATAAACTCATCTTT.

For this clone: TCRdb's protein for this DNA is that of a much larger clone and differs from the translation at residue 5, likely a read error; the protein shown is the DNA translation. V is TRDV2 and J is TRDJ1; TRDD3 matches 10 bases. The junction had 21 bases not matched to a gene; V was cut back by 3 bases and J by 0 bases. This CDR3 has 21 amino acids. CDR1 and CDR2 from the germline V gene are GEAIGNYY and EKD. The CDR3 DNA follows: TGTGCCTGTGACCCCGTCCACGGGGGATACGACCCCGATTTGTACACCGATAAACTCATCTTT. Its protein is CACDPVHGGYDPDLYTDKLIF.

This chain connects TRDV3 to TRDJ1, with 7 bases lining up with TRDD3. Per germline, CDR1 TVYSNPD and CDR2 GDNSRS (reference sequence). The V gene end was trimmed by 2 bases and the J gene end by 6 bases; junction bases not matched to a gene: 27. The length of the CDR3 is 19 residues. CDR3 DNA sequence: TGTGCCTTTTATTGGTGGACGGGGCGGGGGGATGCCCGGGGGTATAAACTCATCTTT. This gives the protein CAFYWWTGRGDARGYKLIF.

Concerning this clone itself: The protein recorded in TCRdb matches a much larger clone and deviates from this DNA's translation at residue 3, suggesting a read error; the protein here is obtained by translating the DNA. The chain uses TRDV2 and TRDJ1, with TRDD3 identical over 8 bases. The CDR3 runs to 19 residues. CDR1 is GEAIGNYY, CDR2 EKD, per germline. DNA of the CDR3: TGTGCCCGTGACCCTTTGTTCGGCTACCAGGGGGATAGCACCGATAAACTCATCTTT. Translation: CARDPLFGYQGDSTDKLIF.

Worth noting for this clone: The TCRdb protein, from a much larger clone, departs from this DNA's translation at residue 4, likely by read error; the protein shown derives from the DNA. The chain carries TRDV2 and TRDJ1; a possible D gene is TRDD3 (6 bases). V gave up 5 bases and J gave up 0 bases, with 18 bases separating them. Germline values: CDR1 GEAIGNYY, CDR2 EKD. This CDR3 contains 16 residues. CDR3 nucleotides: TGTGCCTGTGTCGCCCTTAGGGGATCGGACACCGATAAACTCATCTTT. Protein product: CACVALRGSDTDKLIF.

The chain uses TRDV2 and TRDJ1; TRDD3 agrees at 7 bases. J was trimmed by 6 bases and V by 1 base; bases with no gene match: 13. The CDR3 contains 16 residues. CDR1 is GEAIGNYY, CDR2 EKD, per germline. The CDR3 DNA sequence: TGTGCCTGTGACACTCGCTGGGGGCTACTGAACTATAAACTCATCTTT. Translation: CACDTRWGLLNYKLIF.

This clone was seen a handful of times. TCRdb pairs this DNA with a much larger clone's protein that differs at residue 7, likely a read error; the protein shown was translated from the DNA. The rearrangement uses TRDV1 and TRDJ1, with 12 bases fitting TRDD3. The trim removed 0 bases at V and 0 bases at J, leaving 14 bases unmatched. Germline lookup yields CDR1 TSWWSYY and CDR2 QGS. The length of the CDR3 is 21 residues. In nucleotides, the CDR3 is TGTGCTCTTGGGGAACTGTTTCTCCTGGGGGATACGGGGGTGTACACCGATAAACTCATCTTT. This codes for CALGELFLLGDTGVYTDKLIF.

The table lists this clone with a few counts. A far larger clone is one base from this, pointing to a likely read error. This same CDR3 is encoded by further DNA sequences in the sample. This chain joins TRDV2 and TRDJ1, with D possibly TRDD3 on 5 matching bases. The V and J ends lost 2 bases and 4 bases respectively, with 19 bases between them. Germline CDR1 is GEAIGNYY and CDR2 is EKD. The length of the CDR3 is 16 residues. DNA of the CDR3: TGTGCCTGTGACAGGGTTGGATCAGGGGACCGCGATAAACTCATCTTT. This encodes CACDRVGSGDRDKLIF.

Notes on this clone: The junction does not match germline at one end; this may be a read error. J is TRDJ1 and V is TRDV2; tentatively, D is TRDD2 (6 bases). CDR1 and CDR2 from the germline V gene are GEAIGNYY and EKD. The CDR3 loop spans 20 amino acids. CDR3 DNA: TGTGCCTGTGACACCGTTCCTTCCAACTTGGTATCGGAAAATGGCGATACACTCATCTTT. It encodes CACDTVPSNLVSENGDTLIF.